The next 29 T cell receptor beta chains were all read from a single sample in a study of regulatory T cells in long-lasting Graves disease. Arm-PCR with iRepertoire HTBI primers amplified the CDR3 regions for these TCR beta libraries. TCRdb used MiXCR to reprocess the multiplex PCR reads, holding one entry per CDR3 protein. The sample has over 450,000 distinct CDR3 sequences; more than 10% are singletons. Specified time point: newly diagnosed GD, antithyroid drugs for less than 3 months. RNA extracted from PBMCs served as the sequencing template. A further study also used this sample, focusing on T cells in Graves' hyperthyroidism and ophthalmopathy.

Sequences were derived from peripheral blood mononuclear cells (PBMCs), sampled at new diagnosis, from a patient treated with antithyroid drugs. The source of these receptors is a young woman with Graves disease.

There are many counts of this clonotype. The V call is TRBV10-3, the J call TRBJ1-1; D is undetermined. The CDR3 contains 15 residues. CDR1 ENHRY and CDR2 SYGVKD come from the germline V gene. Trimming stripped 3 bases from V and 8 bases from J, with 19 bases between. The CDR3 is CAISDSKGEIREAFF. DNA for the CDR3: TGTGCCATCAGTGATAGTAAAGGAGAGATACGGGAAGCTTTCTTT.

The genes are TRBV11-3 and TRBJ2-7, with D unclear. V shed 6 bases and J shed 1 base, with 10 bases lying between them. Germline V CDR1 and CDR2: SGHNT, YENEEA. There are 13 residues in the CDR3. As DNA, the CDR3 is TGTGCCAGCAGTGTTCTCCGGTCCTACGAGCAGTACTTC. Translation: CASSVLRSYEQYF.

The genes are TRBV20-1 and TRBJ2-7; D is possibly TRBD1 (6 bases). V was trimmed by 6 bases and J by 0 bases, leaving 15 bases between them. From germline, CDR1 is DFQATT and CDR2 SNEGSKA (reference sequence). The CDR3 totals 14 residues. The CDR3 DNA follows: TGCAGTGCGCTTAAGACAGGAAGCTCCTACGAGCAGTACTTC. Translation: CSALKTGSSYEQYF.

This clonotype was counted ten times or more. The chain employs TRBV7-2 and TRBJ2-7; D is perhaps TRBD1 or TRBD2 (5 bases each). V was shortened by 3 bases and J by 0 bases, with 9 bases between the two germline ends. The CDR3 is made up of 14 amino acids. The germline gives CDR1 SGHTA, CDR2 FQGNSA. The CDR3 DNA reads as TGTGCCAGCAGCTTGGGACCGCACTCCTACGAGCAGTACTTC. Encoded protein: CASSLGPHSYEQYF.

The rearrangement joins TRBV6-4 to TRBJ2-7; D is possibly TRBD1 (6 bases). This CDR3 spans 15 amino acids. Looked up from germline, CDR1 is MRHNA and CDR2 is SNTAGT. V lost 5 bases and J 1 base, leaving 15 bases between the germline ends. The CDR3 spells CASSSGTQKSYEQYV. Here the CDR3 DNA reads TGTGCCAGCAGTTCCGGGACACAAAAGTCCTACGAGCAGTACGTC.

This clonotype was recorded many times. This chain uses TRBV2 with TRBJ1-5, with 8 positions matching TRBD1. Germline V gene lookup returns CDR1 SNHLY and CDR2 FYNNEI. V shed 11 bases, J shed 4 bases, and the junction held 10 bases outside the gene matches. The CDR3 sequence is 14 residues long. Here the CDR3 DNA reads TGTGCCTCACACCAGGGGGCAGAGAATCAGCCCCAGCATTTT. This encodes CASHQGAENQPQHF.

J is TRBJ2-5 and V is TRBV7-9; D is uncertain. Judging by the DNA end, TRBJ2-1 fits better; the J call may be wrong. Germline CDR1 and CDR2: SEHNR and FQNEAQ (reference sequence). This CDR3 comprises 13 residues. For the CDR3, the DNA is TGTGCCAGCAGAGAGGCGGTGGGCGATGAGCAGTTCTTC. This translates into CASREAVGDEQFF.

This clonotype has at least ten counts. The gene calls are TRBV12-3 or TRBV12-4 and TRBJ2-2; D remains unclear. The CDR3 has 16 residues. V was cut by 3 bases and J by 4 bases, with 15 bases left in between. The CDR3 here is CASSLDIGSPTGELFF. In DNA form, the CDR3 reads TGTGCCAGCAGTTTGGATATCGGCAGCCCCACCGGGGAGCTGTTTTTT.

The chain carries TRBV7-3 and TRBJ2-2; no reliable D call. The CDR3 sequence is 14 residues long. Trimming removed 0 bases at V and 3 bases at J, with 5 bases between. From germline, CDR1 is SGHTA and CDR2 FQGTGA. The CDR3 sequence: CASSLTWDTGELFF. DNA for the CDR3: TGTGCCAGCAGCTTAACTTGGGACACCGGGGAGCTGTTTTTT.

This clonotype was picked up a small number of times. The genes are TRBV29-1 and TRBJ2-1; D remains ambiguous. Germline V gene lookup returns CDR1 SQVTM and CDR2 ANQGSEA. Trimming removed 4 bases at V and 7 bases at J, with 11 bases between. The CDR3 extends over 12 amino acids. CDR3: CSVGERGNEQFF. The DNA of the CDR3 is TGCAGCGTTGGGGAACGAGGTAATGAGCAGTTCTTC.

The chain recombines TRBV6-1 with TRBJ2-3, with D unclear. Germline lookup yields CDR1 MNHNS and CDR2 SASEGT. The CDR3 has 14 residues. Deletions cut 6 bases from V and 2 bases from J, with 12 bases between. The CDR3 bases are TGTGCCAGCAGCATAATGGGCCCCACAGATACGCAGTATTTT. Its translation: CASSIMGPTDTQYF.

This clonotype has ten or more counts. This chain links TRBV7-2 with TRBJ2-7; no clear D gene. This CDR3 region has 13 residues. Deletions cut 0 bases from V and 2 bases from J, with 5 bases between. CDR1 is SGHTA and CDR2 is FQGNSA in the germline V gene. CDR3 residues: CASSLAPAYEQYF. The CDR3 region has the DNA TGTGCCAGCAGCTTAGCCCCGGCCTACGAGCAGTACTTC.

This clonotype has ten or more counts. This chain links TRBV7-9 with TRBJ2-7; 9 nucleotides match TRBD1. The length of the CDR3 is 16 residues. Germline loops: CDR1 SEHNR, CDR2 FQNEAQ (reference sequence). V lost 4 bases to trimming and J lost 0 bases; unmatched junction nucleotides: 7. CDR3 bases: TGTGCCAGCAGCTCACTTGGGACAGGGAGCTCCTACGAGCAGTACTTC. Amino acid sequence: CASSSLGTGSSYEQYF.

V gene TRBV7-2 combines with J gene TRBJ1-1; the D gene is possibly TRBD1 (6 bases). The germline CDR1 and CDR2 sequences are SGHTA and FQGNSA. The CDR3 consists of 15 residues. Between the trimmed V and J ends, which lost 1 base and 5 bases, there was a span of 14 bases. The CDR3 loop reads CASSLEGGARTEAFF. The CDR3, as DNA: TGTGCCAGCAGCTTAGAGGGGGGCGCGAGGACTGAAGCTTTCTTT.

Ten or more counts support this clonotype. The chain has TRBV30 and TRBJ2-7; 7 bases line up with TRBD2. This CDR3 spans 13 amino acids. Germline V lookup: CDR1 GTSNPN, CDR2 SVGIG (reference sequence). Trimming removed 3 bases from V and 6 bases from J; junction bases left unmatched: 8. The CDR3 reads CAWSLGGLGEQYF. The CDR3 DNA sequence: TGTGCCTGGAGCCTCGGGGGGTTGGGCGAGCAGTACTTC.

A few counts support this clonotype. The genes are TRBV20-1 and TRBJ1-5; D is ambiguous. Trimming cost V 7 bases and J 4 bases, with 11 bases left between them. The CDR3 runs 12 residues. Germline values: CDR1 DFQATT, CDR2 SNEGSKA (reference sequence). This chain's CDR3 is CSVRAGNQPQHF. The CDR3 DNA sequence: TGCAGTGTCCGGGCGGGGAATCAGCCCCAGCATTTT.

This rearrangement joins TRBV19 to TRBJ2-3; D perhaps matches TRBD2 (6 bases). The CDR3 is 15 amino acids. Germline V CDR1 and CDR2: LNHDA, SQIVND (reference sequence). V gave up 7 bases and J gave up 2 bases, with 16 bases separating them. CDR3 region: CASTLFPGDTDTQYF. CDR3 nucleotide sequence: TGTGCCAGTACCCTCTTCCCGGGAGACACAGATACGCAGTATTTT.

This clonotype was observed a handful of times. V usage is TRBV9 and J usage is TRBJ2-3; 7 bases are a match to TRBD2. This CDR3 region has 18 residues. The ends lost 0 bases at V and 1 base at J; junction bases unmatched: 11. Per the germline V gene, CDR1 is SGDLS and CDR2 is YYNGEE. CDR3 sequence: CASSVGVVVAGGTDTQYF. Here the CDR3 DNA reads TGTGCCAGCAGCGTAGGAGTAGTTGTGGCGGGAGGCACAGATACGCAGTATTTT. Combining the CDR3 with reference TRBV9 and TRBJ2-3 gives the whole variable domain DSGVTQTPKHLITATGQRVTLRCSPRSGDLSVYWYQQSLDQGLQFLIQYYNGEERAKGNILERFSAQQFPDLHSELNLSSLELGDSALYFCASSVGVVVAGGTDTQYFGPGTRLTVL.

This clonotype was seen ten or more times. The chain employs TRBV15 and TRBJ2-1; 8 bases agree with TRBD2. This CDR3 region has 17 residues. V trimming: 0 bases; J trimming: 7 bases; junction bases outside the gene matches: 11. The germline V gene has CDR1 LNHNV and CDR2 YYDKDF (reference sequence). This chain's CDR3 is CATSRDSGSIYWNEQFF. CDR3 bases: TGTGCCACCAGCAGAGACAGCGGGAGCATTTATTGGAATGAGCAGTTCTTC.

This clonotype was observed a handful of times. The genes are TRBV20-1 and TRBJ2-7; D might be TRBD1 (5 bases). Germline V gene data show CDR1 as DFQATT and CDR2 as SNEGSKA (reference sequence). Between the trimmed V and J ends, which lost 3 bases and 0 bases, there was a span of 9 bases. The CDR3 contains 13 residues. The CDR3 DNA reads as TGCAGTGCTAGCCGACAGCCCTCCTACGAGCAGTACTTC. It specifies CSASRQPSYEQYF.

The V call is TRBV3-1, the J call TRBJ2-1; 10 nucleotides line up with TRBD2. Germline loops: CDR1 LGHDT, CDR2 YNNKEL (reference sequence). V gave up 3 bases and J gave up 6 bases; unmatched junction bases: 8. This CDR3 spans 16 amino acids. The CDR3 is CASSHLRTSGRNEQFF. The CDR3 DNA is TGTGCCAGCAGCCACTTGAGGACTAGCGGCCGCAATGAGCAGTTCTTC.

This sequence joins TRBV6-5 and TRBJ2-5, with 11 bases that match TRBD2. The J call is uncertain, as TRBJ2-1 better fits the DNA end. The CDR3 totals 16 residues. Germline CDR1 reads MNHEY; CDR2 reads SVGAGI. The CDR3 is CASSYQTSGIVNEQFF. The CDR3 DNA reads TGTGCCAGCAGTTACCAGACTAGCGGGATAGTCAATGAGCAGTTCTTC.

Ten or more counts support this clonotype. This sequence joins TRBV5-1 and TRBJ2-1; possibly TRBD1 for D (6 bases). Trimming cost V 0 bases and J 13 bases, with 11 bases left between them. The CDR3 sequence is 12 residues long. The V gene's germline CDR1 is SGHRS and CDR2 YFSETQ. The CDR3 bases are TGCGCCAGCAGCTTGGATTACAGGGAACAGTTCTTC. As protein: CASSLDYREQFF.

This clonotype appeared many times. The chain recombines TRBV20-1 with TRBJ2-5; D not resolved. Germline CDR1 is DFQATT and CDR2 is SNEGSKA (reference sequence). The V end lost 6 bases, the J end lost 4 bases, and 12 bases lay between the germline ends. This CDR3 spans 12 amino acids. In DNA form, the CDR3 reads TGCAGTGCCCCCCAGTTGAGAGAGACCCAGTACTTC. The encoded protein is CSAPQLRETQYF.

This clonotype was picked up a small number of times. The chain joins TRBV6-1 to TRBJ2-2; 11 bases align to TRBD2. The germline V gene encodes CDR1 MNHNS and CDR2 SASEGT. V shed 7 bases, J shed 3 bases, and the junction held 7 bases outside the gene matches. The CDR3 is 16 amino acids. CDR3 DNA sequence: TGTGCCAGCACCCACGGACTAGCGGGCCACACCGGGGAGCTGTTTTTT. Its translation is CASTHGLAGHTGELFF.

This clonotype was found many times. The chain employs TRBV29-1 and TRBJ2-1, with D unclear. From germline, CDR1 is SQVTM and CDR2 ANQGSEA. The CDR3 has 13 amino acids. Between the trimmed V and J ends, which lost 3 bases and 0 bases, there was a span of 6 bases. CDR3 amino acids: CSVDQSSYNEQFF. In nucleotides, the CDR3 is TGCAGCGTTGATCAGAGCTCCTACAATGAGCAGTTCTTC.

This clonotype was recorded many times. The chain is built from TRBV12-3 or TRBV12-4 and TRBJ1-4; D remains ambiguous. V shed 5 bases and J shed 5 bases, with 15 bases lying between them. The CDR3 sequence is 15 residues long. CDR3 DNA sequence: TGTGCCAGCAGTCTTTCCCCTCATGCGAATGAAAAACTGTTTTTT. This sequence encodes CASSLSPHANEKLFF.

This clonotype was recorded at least ten times. The chain couples TRBV27 to TRBJ1-5; unclear D gene. The germline V and J ends were trimmed by 8 bases and 0 bases, with 14 bases remaining between them. The CDR3 consists of 15 residues. Per germline, CDR1 MNHEY and CDR2 SMNVEV (reference sequence). This chain's CDR3 is CASGEKGYSNQPQHF. The CDR3 bases are TGTGCCAGCGGCGAGAAGGGATATAGCAATCAGCCCCAGCATTTT.

On this clonotype: A much larger clone differs by one base, so this may be a read error. V and J are TRBV25-1 and TRBJ2-1, with D unresolved. V lost 5 bases and J lost 12, with 14 bases in between. Per the germline V gene, CDR1 is MGHDK and CDR2 is SYGVNS. This CDR3 contains 12 residues. In DNA form, the CDR3 reads TGTGCCAGCAGTCCGCAACCCTTGGCGCAGTTCTTC. As protein: CASSPQPLAQFF.